This T cell receptor beta chain was observed in a study of cytomegalovirus exposure and HLA in healthy donors. CDR1 SGHAT and CDR2 FQNNGV come from the germline V gene. The CDR3 consists of 16 residues. V shed 4 bases, J shed 5 bases, and the junction held 9 bases outside the gene matches. This clone appeared once. Its antigen is unknown. In the PCR, 60 Vbeta and 13 Jbeta primers were used. Profiled with immunoSEQ multiplex PCR; TCRdb holds only in-frame clones, not every one. Among hundreds of thousands of clones listed, approximately 68% were seen once. Study outcomes and limitations: Segments of the TCR beta V type were, in most cases, productive about 90% or about 30% of the time in an earlier analysis.

The rearrangement joins TRBV11-2 to TRBJ2-1; 9 bases are a match to TRBD1. The sequenced material came from PBMCs. This clonotype originated in a woman aged 30 to 39 in good health and CMV-seronegative. The CDR3 loop is CASSSKPGTGNNEQFF. The DNA for the CDR3 is TGTGCCAGCAGCTCGAAGCCCGGGACAGGGAACAATGAGCAGTTCTTC.